This T cell receptor (beta chain) appears in the sequencing data of a study of early T cells in non-severe SARS-CoV-2 infection. The TCR library protocol was used to attach unique molecular identifiers. These identifiers were attached to individual cDNA molecules. Each CDR3 protein is one row after TCRdb ran MiXCR on the 5' RACE reads. There are 29,000 or so distinct CDR3 sequences in the sample; 4.5% to 5% occur only once, and around 6% lies in the top ten. This CDR3 has 16 amino acids. The V and J ends lost 1 base and 3 bases respectively, with 18 bases between them. Germline CDR1 reads DFQATT; CDR2 reads SNEGSKA (reference sequence). This clonotype showed up just a few times.

The V call is TRBV20-1, the J call TRBJ2-5; D may be TRBD1 (6 bases). The clonotype originates from an adult who was a healthcare worker with PCR-confirmed SARS-CoV-2 infection or an uninfected control (not recorded which). Input material: whole blood. As DNA, the CDR3 is TGCAGTGCTAGAGCCTCCATGGGGGCAGCTAAAGAGACCCAGTACTTC. This translates into CSARASMGAAKETQYF.